Listed here is a single T cell receptor (beta chain). Some clones are missing from TCRdb's copy, which holds only in-frame ones; the method was immunoSEQ multiplex PCR. The sample lists over 60,000 clones, roughly 89% occurring once. This entry belongs to a study of Tregs in tolerant kidney transplant recipients. The length of the CDR3 is 17 residues. Germline V gives CDR1 SEHNR, CDR2 FQNEAQ (reference sequence). Between the trimmed V and J ends, which lost 3 bases and 0 bases, there was a span of 17 bases. The rearrangement joins TRBV7-9 to TRBJ1-2; D ambiguous. This material consisted of CD4+ T cells from blood, taken before the transplant. This TCR was sampled from a human donor who received a combined kidney and bone marrow transplant. This CDR3 is CASSFKGGLTANYGYTF. As DNA, the CDR3 is TGTGCCAGCAGCTTTAAGGGAGGACTCACTGCTAACTATGGCTACACCTTC.